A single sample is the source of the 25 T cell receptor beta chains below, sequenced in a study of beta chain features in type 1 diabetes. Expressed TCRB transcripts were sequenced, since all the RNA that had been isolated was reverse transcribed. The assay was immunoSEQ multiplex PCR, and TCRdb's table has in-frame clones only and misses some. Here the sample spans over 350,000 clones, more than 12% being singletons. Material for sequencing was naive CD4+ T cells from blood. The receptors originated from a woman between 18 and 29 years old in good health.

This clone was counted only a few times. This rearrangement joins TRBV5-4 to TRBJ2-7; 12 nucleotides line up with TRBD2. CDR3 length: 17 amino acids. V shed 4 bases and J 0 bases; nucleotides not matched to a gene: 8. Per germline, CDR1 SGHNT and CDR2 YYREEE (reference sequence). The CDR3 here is CASSPEGLAGASYEQYF. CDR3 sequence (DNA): TGTGCCAGCAGCCCCGAGGGACTAGCGGGCGCCTCCTACGAGCAGTACTTC.

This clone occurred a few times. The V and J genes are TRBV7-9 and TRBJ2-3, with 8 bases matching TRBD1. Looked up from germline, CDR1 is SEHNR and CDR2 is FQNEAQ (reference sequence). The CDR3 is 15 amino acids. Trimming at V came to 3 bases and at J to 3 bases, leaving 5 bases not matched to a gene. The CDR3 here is CASSFGQGATDTQYF. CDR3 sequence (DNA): TGTGCCAGCAGCTTTGGGCAGGGGGCAACAGATACGCAGTATTTT.

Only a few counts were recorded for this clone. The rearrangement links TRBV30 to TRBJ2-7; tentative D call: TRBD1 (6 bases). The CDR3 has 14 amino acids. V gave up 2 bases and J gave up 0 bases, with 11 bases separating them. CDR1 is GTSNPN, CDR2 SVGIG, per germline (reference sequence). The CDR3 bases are TGTGCCTGGAGTTGGGACACCTACTCCTACGAGCAGTACTTC. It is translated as CAWSWDTYSYEQYF.

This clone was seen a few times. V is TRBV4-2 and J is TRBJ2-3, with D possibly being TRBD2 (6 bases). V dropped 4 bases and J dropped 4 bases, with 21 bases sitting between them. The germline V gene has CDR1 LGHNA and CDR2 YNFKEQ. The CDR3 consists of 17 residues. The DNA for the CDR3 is TGTGCCAGCAGCCCACTTAGGGGAGGCACGGCATCAGATACGCAGTATTTT. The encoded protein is CASSPLRGGTASDTQYF.

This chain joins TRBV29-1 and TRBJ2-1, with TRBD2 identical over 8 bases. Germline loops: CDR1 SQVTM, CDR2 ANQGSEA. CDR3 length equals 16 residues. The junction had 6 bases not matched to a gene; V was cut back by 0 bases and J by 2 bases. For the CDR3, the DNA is TGCAGCGTTGAAGAGTACGGGAGGGGCCCCTACAATGAGCAGTTCTTC. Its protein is CSVEEYGRGPYNEQFF.

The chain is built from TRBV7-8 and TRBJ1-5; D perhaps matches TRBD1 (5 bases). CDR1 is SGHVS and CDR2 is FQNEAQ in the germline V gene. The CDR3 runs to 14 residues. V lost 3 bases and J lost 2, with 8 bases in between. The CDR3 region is CASSFGRGNQPQHF. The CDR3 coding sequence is TGTGCCAGCAGCTTTGGCAGGGGCAATCAGCCCCAGCATTTT.

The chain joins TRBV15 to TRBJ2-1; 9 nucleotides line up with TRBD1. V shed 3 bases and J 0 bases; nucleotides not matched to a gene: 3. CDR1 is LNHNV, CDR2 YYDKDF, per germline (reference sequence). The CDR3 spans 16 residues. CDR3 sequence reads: CATSSPTGGSYNEQFF. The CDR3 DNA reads TGTGCCACCAGCAGCCCGACAGGGGGCTCCTACAATGAGCAGTTCTTC.

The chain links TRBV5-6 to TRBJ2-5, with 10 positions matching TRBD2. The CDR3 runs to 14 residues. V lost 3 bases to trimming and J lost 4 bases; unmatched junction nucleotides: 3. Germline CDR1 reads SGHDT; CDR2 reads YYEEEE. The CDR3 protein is CASSSRLAGETQYF. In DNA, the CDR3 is TGTGCCAGCAGCTCCCGACTAGCGGGAGAGACCCAGTACTTC.

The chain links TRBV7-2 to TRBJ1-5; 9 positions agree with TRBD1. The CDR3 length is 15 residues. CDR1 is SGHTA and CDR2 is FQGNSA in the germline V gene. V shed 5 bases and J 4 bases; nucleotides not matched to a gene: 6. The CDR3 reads CASSQTGGNNQPQHF. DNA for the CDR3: TGTGCCAGCAGCCAGACAGGGGGTAATAATCAGCCCCAGCATTTT.

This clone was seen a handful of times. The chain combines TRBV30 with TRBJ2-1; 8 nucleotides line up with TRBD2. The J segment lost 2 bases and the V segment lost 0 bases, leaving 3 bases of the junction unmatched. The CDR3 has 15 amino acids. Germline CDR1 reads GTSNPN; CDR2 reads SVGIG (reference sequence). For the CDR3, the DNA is TGTGCCTGGAGTGTACCGGGAGGGCCCTACAATGAGCAGTTCTTC. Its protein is CAWSVPGGPYNEQFF.

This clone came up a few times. The CDR3 DNA is TGTGCCAGCAGCTCCTTAGCGGGAGGTTACAATGAGCAGTTCTTC. Translated, it gives CASSSLAGGYNEQFF. This chain connects TRBV7-9 to TRBJ2-1; 10 bases map to TRBD2. This CDR3 has 15 amino acids. CDR1 and CDR2 from the germline V gene are SEHNR and FQNEAQ (reference sequence). V trimming: 4 bases; J trimming: 4 bases; junction bases outside the gene matches: 4.

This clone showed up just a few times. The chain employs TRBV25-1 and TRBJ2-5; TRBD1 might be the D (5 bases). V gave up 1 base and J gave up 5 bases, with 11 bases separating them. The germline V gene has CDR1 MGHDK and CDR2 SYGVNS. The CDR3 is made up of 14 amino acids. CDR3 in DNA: TGTGCCAGCAGTGAATGGGGCTCGCGGGAGACCCAGTACTTC. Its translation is CASSEWGSRETQYF.

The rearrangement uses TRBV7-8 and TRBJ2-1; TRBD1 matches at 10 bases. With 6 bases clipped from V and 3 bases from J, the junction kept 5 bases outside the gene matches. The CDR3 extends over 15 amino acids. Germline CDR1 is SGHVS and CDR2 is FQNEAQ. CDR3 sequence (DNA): TGTGCCAGCAGTCTAGGGACAGGGGACTACAATGAGCAGTTCTTC. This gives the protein CASSLGTGDYNEQFF.

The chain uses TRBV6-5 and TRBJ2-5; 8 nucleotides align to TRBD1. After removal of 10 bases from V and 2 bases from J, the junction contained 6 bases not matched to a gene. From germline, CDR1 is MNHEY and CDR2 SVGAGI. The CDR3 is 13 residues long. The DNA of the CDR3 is TGTGCCACAAGCCGGGACAGGCAAGAGACCCAGTACTTC. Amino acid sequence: CATSRDRQETQYF.

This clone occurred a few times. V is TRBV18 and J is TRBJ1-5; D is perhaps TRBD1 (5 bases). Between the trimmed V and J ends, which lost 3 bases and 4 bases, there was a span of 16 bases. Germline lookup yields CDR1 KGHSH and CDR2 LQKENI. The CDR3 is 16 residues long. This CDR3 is CASSPTGRERNQPQHF. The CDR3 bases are TGTGCCAGCTCACCTACGGGCAGGGAAAGAAATCAGCCCCAGCATTTT.

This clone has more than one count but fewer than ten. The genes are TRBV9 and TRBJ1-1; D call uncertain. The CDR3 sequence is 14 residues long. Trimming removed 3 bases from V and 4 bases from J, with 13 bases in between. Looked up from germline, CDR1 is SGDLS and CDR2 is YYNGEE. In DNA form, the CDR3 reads TGTGCCAGCAGCGGGACTTGGACGGTCACTGAAGCTTTCTTT. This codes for CASSGTWTVTEAFF.

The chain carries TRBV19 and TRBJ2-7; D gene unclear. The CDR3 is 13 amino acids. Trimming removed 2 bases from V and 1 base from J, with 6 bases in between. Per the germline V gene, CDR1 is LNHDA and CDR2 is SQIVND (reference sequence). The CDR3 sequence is CASSIHTSYEQYF. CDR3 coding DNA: TGTGCCAGTAGTATACATACTTCCTACGAGCAGTACTTC. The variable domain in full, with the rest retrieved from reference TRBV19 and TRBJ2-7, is DGGITQSPKYLFRKEGQNVTLSCEQNLNHDAMYWYRQDPGQGLRLIYYSQIVNDFQKGDIAEGYSVSREKKESFPLTVTSAQKNPTAFYLCASSIHTSYEQYFGPGTRLTVT.

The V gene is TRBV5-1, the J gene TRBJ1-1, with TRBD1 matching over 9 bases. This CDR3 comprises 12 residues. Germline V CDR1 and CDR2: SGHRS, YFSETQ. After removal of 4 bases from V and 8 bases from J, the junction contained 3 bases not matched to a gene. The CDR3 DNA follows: TGCGCCAGCAGCCTTGGGACAGGGGAAGCTTTCTTT. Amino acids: CASSLGTGEAFF.

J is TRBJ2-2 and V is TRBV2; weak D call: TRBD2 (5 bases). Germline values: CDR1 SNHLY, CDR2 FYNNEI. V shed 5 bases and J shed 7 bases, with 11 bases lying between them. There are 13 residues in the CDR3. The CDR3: CASSSGLVGELFF. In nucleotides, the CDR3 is TGTGCCAGCAGTTCCGGACTGGTCGGGGAGCTGTTTTTT.

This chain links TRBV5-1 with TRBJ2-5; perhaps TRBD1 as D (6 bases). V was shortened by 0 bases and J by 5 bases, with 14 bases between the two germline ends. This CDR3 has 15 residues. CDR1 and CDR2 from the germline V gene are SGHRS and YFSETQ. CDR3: CASSLVGGAEETQYF. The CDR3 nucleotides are TGCGCCAGCAGCTTGGTTGGGGGCGCGGAGGAGACCCAGTACTTC.

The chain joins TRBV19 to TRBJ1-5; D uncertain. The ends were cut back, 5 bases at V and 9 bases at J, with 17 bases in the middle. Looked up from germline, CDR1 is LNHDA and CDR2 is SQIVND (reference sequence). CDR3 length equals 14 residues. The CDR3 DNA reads TGTGCCAGTAGTCGCGGGGAACCCCATGGGCCCCAGCATTTT. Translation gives CASSRGEPHGPQHF.

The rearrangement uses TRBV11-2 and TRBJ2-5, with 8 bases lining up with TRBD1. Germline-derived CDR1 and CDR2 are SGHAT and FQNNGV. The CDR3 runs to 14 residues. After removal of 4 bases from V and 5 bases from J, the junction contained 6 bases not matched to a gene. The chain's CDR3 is CASSSRTGMETQYF. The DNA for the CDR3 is TGTGCCAGCAGCTCCCGGACAGGGATGGAGACCCAGTACTTC.

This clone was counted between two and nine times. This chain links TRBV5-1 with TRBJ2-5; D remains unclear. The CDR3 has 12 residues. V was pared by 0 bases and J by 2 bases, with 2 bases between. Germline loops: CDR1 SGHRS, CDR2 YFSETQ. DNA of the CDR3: TGCGCCAGCAGCTTGGCACAAGAGACCCAGTACTTC. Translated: CASSLAQETQYF.

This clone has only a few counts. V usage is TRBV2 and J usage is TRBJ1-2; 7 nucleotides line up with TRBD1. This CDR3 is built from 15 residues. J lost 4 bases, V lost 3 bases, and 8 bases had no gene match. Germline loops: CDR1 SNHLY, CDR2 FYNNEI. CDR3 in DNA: TGTGCCAGCAGTGAGCAGGGGGGCCGAGGCTATGGCTACACCTTC. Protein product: CASSEQGGRGYGYTF.

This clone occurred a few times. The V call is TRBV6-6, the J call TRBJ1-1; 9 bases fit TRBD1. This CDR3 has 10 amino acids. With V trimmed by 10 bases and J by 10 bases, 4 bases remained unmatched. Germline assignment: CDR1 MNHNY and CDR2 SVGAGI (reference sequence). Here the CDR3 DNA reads TGTGCCACCCAGGACAGGGGAGCTTTCTTT. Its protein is CATQDRGAFF.